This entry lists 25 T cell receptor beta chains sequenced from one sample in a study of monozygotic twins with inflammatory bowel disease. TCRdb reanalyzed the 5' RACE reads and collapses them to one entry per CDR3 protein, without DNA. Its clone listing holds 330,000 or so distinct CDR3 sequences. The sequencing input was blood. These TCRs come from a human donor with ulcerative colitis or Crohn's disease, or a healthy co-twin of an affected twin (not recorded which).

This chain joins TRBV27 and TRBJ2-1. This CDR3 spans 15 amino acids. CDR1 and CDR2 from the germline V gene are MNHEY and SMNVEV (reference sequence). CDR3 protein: CASHTLGSSYNEQFF.

CDR3 sequence: CASSQDGGDYEQYF. The chain combines TRBV4-3 with TRBJ2-7; the D call from TCRdb, TRBD1, cannot be confirmed without DNA. The CDR3 spans 14 residues. Germline CDR1 reads LGHNA; CDR2 reads YSLEER.

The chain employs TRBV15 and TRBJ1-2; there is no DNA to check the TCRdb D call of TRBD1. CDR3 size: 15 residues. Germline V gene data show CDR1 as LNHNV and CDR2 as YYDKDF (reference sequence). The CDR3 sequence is CATSRDPTGFYGYTF.

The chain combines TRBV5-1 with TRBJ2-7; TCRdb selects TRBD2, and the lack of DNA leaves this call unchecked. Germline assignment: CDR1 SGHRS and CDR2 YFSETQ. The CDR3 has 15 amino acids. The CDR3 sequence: CASSFGIAETYEQYF.

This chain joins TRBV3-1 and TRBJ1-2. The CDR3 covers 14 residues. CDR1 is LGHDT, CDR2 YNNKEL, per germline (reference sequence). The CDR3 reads CASSPLGVLYGYTF.

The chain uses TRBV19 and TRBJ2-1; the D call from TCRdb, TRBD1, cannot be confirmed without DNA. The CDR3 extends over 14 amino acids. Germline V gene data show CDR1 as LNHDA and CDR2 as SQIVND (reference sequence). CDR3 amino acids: CASGGQASVNEQFF.

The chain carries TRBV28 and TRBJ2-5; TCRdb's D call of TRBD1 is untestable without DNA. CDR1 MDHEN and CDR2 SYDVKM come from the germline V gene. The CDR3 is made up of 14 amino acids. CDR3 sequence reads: CASSEPQGRETQYF.

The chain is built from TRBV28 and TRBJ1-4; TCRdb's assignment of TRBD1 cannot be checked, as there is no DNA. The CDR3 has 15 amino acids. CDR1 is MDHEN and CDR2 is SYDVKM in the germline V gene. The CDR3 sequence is CASNYAGQAGEKLFF.

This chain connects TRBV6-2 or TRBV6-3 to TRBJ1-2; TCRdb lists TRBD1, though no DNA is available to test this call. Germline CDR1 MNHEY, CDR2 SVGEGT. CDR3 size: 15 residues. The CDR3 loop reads CASRRTGTTKGGYTF.

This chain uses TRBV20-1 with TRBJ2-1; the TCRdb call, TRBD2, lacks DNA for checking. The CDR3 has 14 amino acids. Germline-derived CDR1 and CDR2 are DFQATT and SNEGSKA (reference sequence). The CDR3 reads CSASLAGGGNEQFF.

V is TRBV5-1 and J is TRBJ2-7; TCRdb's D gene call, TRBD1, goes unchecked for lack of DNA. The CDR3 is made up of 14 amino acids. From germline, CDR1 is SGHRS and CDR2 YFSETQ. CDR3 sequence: CASSFDGGSYEQYF.

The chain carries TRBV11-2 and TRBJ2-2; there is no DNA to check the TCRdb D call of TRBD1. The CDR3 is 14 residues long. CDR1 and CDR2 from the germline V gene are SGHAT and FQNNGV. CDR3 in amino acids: CASRTIQGTGELFF. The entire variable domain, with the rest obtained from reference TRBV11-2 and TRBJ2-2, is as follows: EAGVAQSPRYKIIEKRQSVAFWCNPISGHATLYWYQQILGQGPKLLIQFQNNGVVDDSQLPKDRFSAERLKGVDSTLKIQPAKLEDSAVYLCASRTIQGTGELFFGEGSRLTVL.

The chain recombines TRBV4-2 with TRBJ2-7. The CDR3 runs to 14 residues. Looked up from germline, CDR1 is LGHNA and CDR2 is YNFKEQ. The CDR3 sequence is CASSQETDAYEQYF.

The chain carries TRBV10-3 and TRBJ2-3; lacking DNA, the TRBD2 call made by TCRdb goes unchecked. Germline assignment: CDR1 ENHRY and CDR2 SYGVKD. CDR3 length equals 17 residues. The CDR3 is CAISDSGTSGRTDTQYF.

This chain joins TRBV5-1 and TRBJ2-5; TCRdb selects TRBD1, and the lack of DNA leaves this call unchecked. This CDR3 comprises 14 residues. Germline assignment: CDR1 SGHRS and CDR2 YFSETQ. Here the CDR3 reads CASSLNGAQETQYF. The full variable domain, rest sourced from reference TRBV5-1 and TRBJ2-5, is KAGVTQTPRYLIKTRGQQVTLSCSPISGHRSVSWYQQTPGQGLQFLFEYFSETQRNKGNFPGRFSGRQFSNSRSEMNVSTLELGDSALYLCASSLNGAQETQYFGPGTRLLVL.

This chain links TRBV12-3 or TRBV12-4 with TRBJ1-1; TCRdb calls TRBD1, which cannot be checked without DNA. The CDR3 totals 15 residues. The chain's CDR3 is CASSLGGTGNTEAFF.

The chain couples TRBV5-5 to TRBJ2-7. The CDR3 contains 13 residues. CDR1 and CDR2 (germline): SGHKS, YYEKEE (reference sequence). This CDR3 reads CASSLTFSNEQYF.

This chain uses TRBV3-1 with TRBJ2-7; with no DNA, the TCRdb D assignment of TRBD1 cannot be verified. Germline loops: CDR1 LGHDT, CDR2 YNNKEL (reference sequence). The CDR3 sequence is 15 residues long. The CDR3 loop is CASSQYQAGSYEQYF.

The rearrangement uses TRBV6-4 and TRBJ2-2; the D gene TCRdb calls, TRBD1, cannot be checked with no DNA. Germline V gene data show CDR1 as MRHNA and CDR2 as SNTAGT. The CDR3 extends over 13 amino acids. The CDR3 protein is CASSTTGTGELFF.

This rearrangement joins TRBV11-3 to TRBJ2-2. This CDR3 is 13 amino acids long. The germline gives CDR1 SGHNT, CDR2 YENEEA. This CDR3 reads CASSLGVIGELFF.

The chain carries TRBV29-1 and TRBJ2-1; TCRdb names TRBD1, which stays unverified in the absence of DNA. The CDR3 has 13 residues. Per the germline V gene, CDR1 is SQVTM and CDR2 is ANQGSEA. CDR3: CSVLGGLYNEQFF.

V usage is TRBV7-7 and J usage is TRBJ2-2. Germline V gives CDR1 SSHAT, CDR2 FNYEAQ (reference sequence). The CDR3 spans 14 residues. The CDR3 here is CASSLVLTAGELFF.

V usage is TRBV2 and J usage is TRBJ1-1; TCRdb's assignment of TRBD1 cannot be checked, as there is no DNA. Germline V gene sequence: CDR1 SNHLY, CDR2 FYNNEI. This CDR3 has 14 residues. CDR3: CASSWTGVITEAFF.

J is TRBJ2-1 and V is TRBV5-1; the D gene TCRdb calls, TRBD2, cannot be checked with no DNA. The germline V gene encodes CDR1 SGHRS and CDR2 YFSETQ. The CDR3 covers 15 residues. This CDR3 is CASSLISGGYNEQFF.

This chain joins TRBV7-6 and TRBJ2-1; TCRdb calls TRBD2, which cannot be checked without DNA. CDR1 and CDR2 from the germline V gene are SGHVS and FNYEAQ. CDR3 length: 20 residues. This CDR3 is CASSDTGLAETKSSYNEQFF.